Each of the 20 T cell receptor beta chains below was sequenced from the same sample in a study of T cell changes during pregnancy in multiple sclerosis (dated by TCRdb to between 2018 and 2020). Libraries were built with the immunoSEQ multiplex PCR assay. TCRdb stores this immuneACCESS table with in-frame sequences only. Part of the clones is absent; in the studies checked, under half of the shortfall reflects unresolved V genes, and no reason is known for the rest. Across this sample there are about 39,000 clones, with around 92% seen only once. The top ten clones comprise 20% to 30% of the sample. This specimen consisted of CD8+ T cells from peripheral blood mononuclear cells, obtained before pregnancy. These receptors were taken from a female donor with multiple sclerosis, enrolled in a pregnancy study.

This rearrangement joins TRBV5-1 to TRBJ1-5; D is perhaps TRBD1 (5 bases). Germline V gene sequence: CDR1 SGHRS, CDR2 YFSETQ. This CDR3 region has 17 residues. Trimming stripped 2 bases from V and 5 bases from J, with 20 bases between. CDR3 bases: TGCGCCAGCAGCTTAACCTCCAGGGAAAGAGCCGATCAGCCCCAGCATTTT. It yields the protein CASSLTSRERADQPQHF.

The chain carries TRBV27 and TRBJ2-3; possible D gene TRBD2, 6 bases. CDR1 is MNHEY, CDR2 SMNVEV, per germline (reference sequence). The CDR3 totals 16 residues. V was clipped by 6 bases and J by 4 bases, with 20 bases between them. The DNA for the CDR3 is TGTGCCAGCAGAATTCGAGCGGAGGGCCGGGCAGATACGCAGTATTTT. Its protein is CASRIRAEGRADTQYF.

Only one count was recorded for this clone. The CDR3 DNA is TGTGCCAGCAGTGATGTACAGTCAAATCAGCCCCAGCATTTT. Encoded protein: CASSDVQSNQPQHF. The rearrangement links TRBV2 to TRBJ1-5; no reliable D call. This CDR3 is built from 14 residues. Trimming shortened V by 3 bases and J by 4 bases, and 10 bases separated the two germline ends. CDR1 and CDR2 from the germline V gene are SNHLY and FYNNEI.

The CDR3 DNA is TGTGCCAGCAGCCCCCCGGACAGTAACTATGGCTACACCTTC. Amino acids: CASSPPDSNYGYTF. The chain employs TRBV7-6 and TRBJ1-2, with D perhaps matching TRBD1 (6 bases). The length of the CDR3 is 14 residues. Germline-derived CDR1 and CDR2 are SGHVS and FNYEAQ. Between the trimmed V and J ends, which lost 5 bases and 1 base, there was a span of 11 bases. The variable domain in full, with the rest retrieved from reference TRBV7-6 and TRBJ1-2, is GAGVSQSPRYKVTKRGQDVALRCDPISGHVSLYWYRQALGQGPEFLTYFNYEAQQDKSGLPNDRFSAERPEGSISTLTIQRTEQRDSAMYRCASSPPDSNYGYTFGSGTRLTVV.

The chain carries TRBV7-8 and TRBJ1-3; D is ambiguous. Per the germline V gene, CDR1 is SGHVS and CDR2 is FQNEAQ. V lost 2 bases and J lost 0, with 5 bases in between. The CDR3 contains 14 residues. This chain's CDR3 is CASSLRGSGNTIYF. DNA of the CDR3: TGTGCCAGCAGCTTACGGGGCTCTGGAAACACCATATATTTT.

The chain combines TRBV6-6 with TRBJ2-1; D possibly corresponds to TRBD1 (5 bases). Trimming cost V 10 bases and J 6 bases, with 13 bases left between them. CDR3 length: 12 amino acids. Germline V gives CDR1 MNHNY, CDR2 SVGAGI (reference sequence). The DNA for the CDR3 is TGTGCCACCTGGGGCAGGATCAATGAGCAGTTCTTC. The encoded protein is CATWGRINEQFF.

The count of this clone is one. The V call is TRBV7-9, the J call TRBJ2-4; D is ambiguous. Germline lookup yields CDR1 SEHNR and CDR2 FQNEAQ (reference sequence). Deletions cut 2 bases from V and 0 bases from J, with 5 bases between. This CDR3 spans 14 amino acids. The CDR3 DNA reads as TGTGCCAGCAGCTTACAGTTAGCCAAAAACATTCAGTACTTC. This translates into CASSLQLAKNIQYF.

The chain uses TRBV2 and TRBJ2-7; D is ambiguous. V dropped 4 bases and J dropped 5 bases, with 15 bases sitting between them. The CDR3 is made up of 14 amino acids. CDR1 is SNHLY and CDR2 is FYNNEI in the germline V gene. CDR3 nucleotides: TGTGCCAGCAGTGGTTACCGTTCTGGAGACGAGCAGTACTTC. The encoded protein is CASSGYRSGDEQYF.

V gene TRBV9 combines with J gene TRBJ2-6, with TRBD2 as a possible D gene (5 bases). Trimming took off 1 base at V and 4 bases at J, with 18 bases between the two ends. CDR1 SGDLS and CDR2 YYNGEE come from the germline V gene. This CDR3 comprises 18 residues. The CDR3 loop reads CASSVNPKVTGGANVLTF. The CDR3 region has the DNA TGTGCCAGCAGCGTAAATCCCAAGGTTACGGGAGGGGCCAACGTCCTGACTTTC.

The chain links TRBV14 to TRBJ1-2, with D perhaps matching TRBD1 (5 bases). With 1 base removed from V and 3 bases from J, the gap between germline ends came to 9 bases. This CDR3 contains 14 residues. Germline-derived CDR1 and CDR2 are SGHDN and FVKESK. Here the CDR3 reads CASSQGGAHYGYTF. CDR3 sequence (DNA): TGTGCCAGCAGCCAAGGGGGCGCCCACTATGGCTACACCTTC.

The J gene is TRBJ2-1, the V gene TRBV7-9, with TRBD2 identical over 9 bases. CDR1 and CDR2 from the germline V gene are SEHNR and FQNEAQ (reference sequence). V dropped 5 bases and J dropped 6; count of bases not matched to a gene: 11. The CDR3 extends over 16 amino acids. CDR3 sequence reads: CASSPGSGRELNEQFF. DNA of the CDR3: TGTGCCAGCAGCCCGGGTAGCGGGAGAGAGCTCAATGAGCAGTTCTTC.

The V call is TRBV6-6, the J call TRBJ2-5, with D hard to call. V dropped 6 bases and J dropped 0 bases, with 5 bases sitting between them. The CDR3 is made up of 12 amino acids. Germline V gives CDR1 MNHNY, CDR2 SVGAGI (reference sequence). CDR3 nucleotides: TGTGCCAGCAGCCAGGACCAAGAGACCCAGTACTTC. This translates into CASSQDQETQYF.

This clone appeared a few times. The chain combines TRBV5-1 with TRBJ1-4; unclear D gene. The germline gives CDR1 SGHRS, CDR2 YFSETQ. V lost 2 bases and J 0 bases, leaving 14 bases between the germline ends. The CDR3 contains 17 residues. The DNA for the CDR3 is TGCGCCAGCAGCTTTTTTACGGCGGATGCAACTAATGAAAAACTGTTTTTT. Its protein product is CASSFFTADATNEKLFF.

The chain links TRBV5-1 to TRBJ2-7; 7 positions match TRBD1. Germline assignment: CDR1 SGHRS and CDR2 YFSETQ. This CDR3 contains 15 residues. J gave up 5 bases and V 0 bases, and 8 bases lay outside the gene matches. CDR3 protein: CASSLEGAGADEQYF. The CDR3 DNA is TGCGCCAGCAGCTTGGAGGGGGCAGGGGCGGACGAGCAGTACTTC.

This rearrangement joins TRBV18 to TRBJ2-1, with TRBD2 identical over 7 bases. V dropped 5 bases and J dropped 7; count of bases not matched to a gene: 2. The CDR3 spans 12 residues. Germline lookup yields CDR1 KGHSH and CDR2 LQKENI. CDR3: CASSGEGNEQFF. CDR3 bases: TGTGCCAGCTCAGGGGAGGGGAATGAGCAGTTCTTC.

V usage is TRBV7-9 and J usage is TRBJ2-3; no firm D call. The CDR3 has 12 amino acids. Germline CDR1 reads SEHNR; CDR2 reads FQNEAQ (reference sequence). V was trimmed by 7 bases and J by 4 bases, leaving 9 bases between them. The CDR3 sequence is CASTSRSDTQYF. The CDR3 DNA sequence: TGTGCCAGCACCTCCAGGTCAGATACGCAGTATTTT.

This chain connects TRBV9 to TRBJ1-2; D might be TRBD1 (5 bases). The germline CDR1 and CDR2 sequences are SGDLS and YYNGEE. The germline V and J ends were trimmed by 3 bases and 2 bases, with 11 bases remaining between them. The CDR3 covers 14 residues. CDR3 amino acids: CASSGGGENYGYTF. The CDR3 region has the DNA TGTGCCAGCAGCGGGGGGGGAGAAAACTATGGCTACACCTTC. The full variable domain, its missing parts supplied by reference TRBV9 and TRBJ1-2, is DSGVTQTPKHLITATGQRVTLRCSPRSGDLSVYWYQQSLDQGLQFLIQYYNGEERAKGNILERFSAQQFPDLHSELNLSSLELGDSALYFCASSGGGENYGYTFGSGTRLTVV.

The chain has TRBV21-1 and TRBJ1-2; TRBD1, the table's D call, lacks a check against the DNA. TRBV21-1 is assigned pseudogene status. The CDR3 totals 14 residues. The CDR3 DNA follows: TGTGCCAGCAGTTCCTCCGGCCCCAAGGGGGGCTACACCTTC. Translating it yields CASSSSGPKGGYTF.

The chain recombines TRBV15 with TRBJ1-2; D may be TRBD1 (6 bases). The V gene lost 5 bases and the J gene lost 8 bases, with 21 bases spanning the gap. Germline V gene lookup returns CDR1 LNHNV and CDR2 YYDKDF (reference sequence). The CDR3 has 15 amino acids. CDR3 sequence (DNA): TGTGCCACCAGCCGTGGGGGGGTGGGGGCTCGGGGCTACACCTTC. Translating it yields CATSRGGVGARGYTF.

This clone came up a few times. The chain combines TRBV7-3 with TRBJ2-2; D is unresolved. V was trimmed by 0 bases and J by 4 bases, leaving 3 bases between them. This CDR3 has 13 residues. Germline V CDR1 and CDR2: SGHTA, FQGTGA. The CDR3 DNA reads TGTGCCAGCAGCTTAACCCTCACCGGGGAGCTGTTTTTT. Its translation is CASSLTLTGELFF.